This entry lists 9 T cell receptor beta chains sequenced from one sample in a study of T cells after posttransplantation cyclophosphamide. This table comes from immunoSEQ multiplex PCR, and its TCRdb copy is limited to in-frame clones, with some not included. Among about 43,000 clones listed, about 92% were seen once. Busulfan-fludarabine conditioning, marrow transplant, and cyclophosphamide on days +3 and +4 were administered. The specimen was PBMCs, collected about 64 days after allogeneic stem cell transplant with posttransplant cyclophosphamide. Every receptor here comes from a male patient aged 55 to 69 who received an allogeneic stem cell transplant from a related donor and was CMV-positive. The graft donor may be the source of some T cells.

The chain links TRBV6-1 to TRBJ1-4; 12 positions agree with TRBD1. The CDR3 consists of 17 residues. With 0 bases clipped from V and 8 bases from J, the junction kept 7 bases outside the gene matches. CDR1 is MNHNS, CDR2 SASEGT, per germline. CDR3 residues: CASSEAGDRGLWEKLFF. The CDR3 region has the DNA TGTGCCAGCAGTGAAGCGGGGGACAGGGGGCTTTGGGAAAAACTGTTTTTT.

The chain uses TRBV5-1 and TRBJ2-4, with D perhaps matching TRBD2 (6 bases). Germline loops: CDR1 SGHRS, CDR2 YFSETQ. This CDR3 contains 16 residues. The V end lost 4 bases, the J end lost 3 bases, and 17 bases lay between the germline ends. CDR3 bases: TGCGCCAGCAGCCCGGAAGGGCCCGGGGGCAAAAACATTCAGTACTTC. Protein sequence: CASSPEGPGGKNIQYF. The full variable domain, its missing parts supplied by reference TRBV5-1 and TRBJ2-4, is KAGVTQTPRYLIKTRGQQVTLSCSPISGHRSVSWYQQTPGQGLQFLFEYFSETQRNKGNFPGRFSGRQFSNSRSEMNVSTLELGDSALYLCASSPEGPGGKNIQYFGAGTRLSVL.

This chain uses TRBV7-8 with TRBJ2-2; no reliable D call. This CDR3 contains 15 residues. Germline values: CDR1 SGHVS, CDR2 FQNEAQ. With 4 bases removed from V and 0 bases from J, the gap between germline ends came to 9 bases. Written as DNA, the CDR3 is TGTGCCAGCAGCTGGGCCTTCGCGAACACCGGGGAGCTGTTTTTT. The encoded protein is CASSWAFANTGELFF. Using reference TRBV7-8 and TRBJ2-2 for the parts outside the CDR3, the full variable domain is GAGVSQSPRYKVAKRGQDVALRCDPISGHVSLFWYQQALGQGPEFLTYFQNEAQLDKSGLPSDRFFAERPEGSVSTLKIQRTQQEDSAVYLCASSWAFANTGELFFGEGSRLTVL.

The rearrangement uses TRBV19 and TRBJ1-1; 8 positions match TRBD1. Looked up from germline, CDR1 is LNHDA and CDR2 is SQIVND (reference sequence). This CDR3 is built from 15 residues. After removal of 3 bases from V and 1 base from J, the junction contained 4 bases not matched to a gene. The CDR3: CASSIGDRWNTEAFF. In nucleotides, the CDR3 is TGTGCCAGTAGTATCGGGGACAGGTGGAACACTGAAGCTTTCTTT.

The V gene is TRBV5-1, the J gene TRBJ1-1; 8 nucleotides line up with TRBD1. The CDR3 loop spans 19 amino acids. Germline loops: CDR1 SGHRS, CDR2 YFSETQ. The trim removed 4 bases at V and 6 bases at J, leaving 23 bases unmatched. This chain's CDR3 is CASSPFTAGGLVSSSEAFF. The DNA for the CDR3 is TGCGCCAGCAGCCCCTTTACGGCAGGGGGCCTCGTATCGAGCTCTGAAGCTTTCTTT.

V is TRBV9 and J is TRBJ2-5, with TRBD1 identical over 7 bases. CDR3 size: 15 residues. Losses at the gene ends were 4 bases for V and 5 bases for J; bases not matched to a gene: 11. Germline loops: CDR1 SGDLS, CDR2 YYNGEE. The CDR3 region has the DNA TGTGCCAGCAGCAAAACAGGGGTCCCGGGGGAGACCCAGTACTTC. Protein sequence: CASSKTGVPGETQYF. The entire variable domain, with the rest obtained from reference TRBV9 and TRBJ2-5, is as follows: DSGVTQTPKHLITATGQRVTLRCSPRSGDLSVYWYQQSLDQGLQFLIQYYNGEERAKGNILERFSAQQFPDLHSELNLSSLELGDSALYFCASSKTGVPGETQYFGPGTRLLVL.

The chain couples TRBV6-1 to TRBJ1-3; TRBD1 aligns across 7 bases. The V segment lost 11 bases and the J segment 3 bases; nucleotides outside the gene matches: 1. Germline values: CDR1 MNHNS, CDR2 SASEGT. The CDR3 is made up of 11 amino acids. CDR3 in amino acids: CASGGGNTIYF. CDR3 nucleotide sequence: TGTGCCTCAGGGGGTGGAAACACCATATATTTT.

The genes are TRBV5-4 and TRBJ1-1, with TRBD1 matching over 7 bases. Trimming removed 4 bases from V and 5 bases from J; junction bases left unmatched: 8. This CDR3 region has 14 residues. Germline assignment: CDR1 SGHNT and CDR2 YYREEE (reference sequence). CDR3 in DNA: TGTGCCAGCAGCCTGGGACAGCTAAGAACTGAAGCTTTCTTT. This codes for CASSLGQLRTEAFF.

This chain uses TRBV5-4 with TRBJ2-7, with TRBD2 as a possible D gene (5 bases). Trimming pared 4 bases from V and 2 bases from J, leaving 16 bases between. Germline V gene lookup returns CDR1 SGHNT and CDR2 YYREEE (reference sequence). The CDR3 loop spans 15 amino acids. The chain's CDR3 is CASSSSSSQAYEQYF. CDR3 DNA sequence: TGTGCCAGCAGCAGTTCTAGCTCACAAGCCTACGAGCAGTACTTC.